A few counts support the clone carrying this T cell receptor beta chain. The antigen remains undetermined. The data derive from a study of CD8+ T cells in alopecia areata. The study, taken as a whole, reports: For lesional scalp, especially alopecia totalis/universalis, clonality was higher than in normal scalp. Sequencing of scalp tissue also captures the resident alphabeta T cells of normal skin.

cDNA reverse transcribed from extracted RNA served as the sequencing template. Libraries were prepared by immunoSEQ multiplex PCR; TCRdb keeps only in-frame clonotypes and omits some of them. The sample lists 150,000 or so clones, about 54% occurring once. In germline, CDR1 is SQVTM, CDR2 ANQGSEA. V lost 6 bases to trimming and J lost 0 bases; unmatched junction nucleotides: 3. The CDR3 is 13 amino acids. This sequence originates from a human donor in good health. This sequence joins TRBV29-1 and TRBJ1-2; TRBD1 aligns across 8 bases. The specimen was CD4+ T cells sorted from blood. The CDR3 loop is CSVGQGANYGYTF. Written as DNA, the CDR3 is TGCAGCGTCGGACAGGGCGCTAACTATGGCTACACCTTC.